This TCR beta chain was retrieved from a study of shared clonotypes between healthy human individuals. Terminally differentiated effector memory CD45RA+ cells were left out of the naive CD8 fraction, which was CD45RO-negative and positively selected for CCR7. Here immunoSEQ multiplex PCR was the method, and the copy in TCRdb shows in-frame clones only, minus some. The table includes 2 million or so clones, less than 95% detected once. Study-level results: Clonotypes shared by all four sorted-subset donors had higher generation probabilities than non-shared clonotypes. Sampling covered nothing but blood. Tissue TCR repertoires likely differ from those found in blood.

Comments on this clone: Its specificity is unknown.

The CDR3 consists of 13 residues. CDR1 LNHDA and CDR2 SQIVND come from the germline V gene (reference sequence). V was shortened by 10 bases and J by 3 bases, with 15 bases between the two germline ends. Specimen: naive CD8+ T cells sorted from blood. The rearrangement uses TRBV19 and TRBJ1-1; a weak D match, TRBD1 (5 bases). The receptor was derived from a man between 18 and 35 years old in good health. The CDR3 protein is CATSIGGDTEAFF. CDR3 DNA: TGTGCCACCAGTATTGGGGGGGACACTGAAGCTTTCTTT.